A selection of T cell receptor beta chains follows, all from one sample in a study of blood T cell repertoires in COVID-19. Sequenced by immunoSEQ multiplex PCR; TCRdb stores in-frame clones only, minus some. The sample shows fewer than 400,000 clones, about nine tenths of them seen only once. Sequencing input: PBMCs or T cells enriched from blood (not recorded which). The source of these receptors is a man aged 25 to 40 who had recovered from COVID-19. The CDR3 runs from the conserved cysteine through the conserved F or W. A D gene is named only where the DNA matches it firmly. Clone size is not always given. Where it is, it says once, few, many or a class for expanded clones.

>NA|TRBV10-2|TRBJ1-1|TRBD1|16
TGCGCCAGCAGCGATCTTCGGACAGGAGGGAACACTGAAGCTTTCTTT
CASSDLRTGGNTEAFF
>NA|TRBV19|TRBJ2-1|NA|16
TGTGCCAGTAGTATCTGGGGCCTGAAGGCCCACAATGAGCAGTTCTTC
CASSIWGLKAHNEQFF
>NA|TRBV3-1/TRBV3-2|TRBJ1-4|TRBD1|17
TGTGCCAGCAGCCAAGTGGGCAGGGGGTTCACTAATGAAAAACTGTTTTTT
CASSQVGRGFTNEKLFF
>NA|TRBV3-1/TRBV3-2|TRBJ2-3|NA|15
TGTGCCAGCAGCCATGTAACAGGGACCACAGATACGCAGTATTTT
CASSHVTGTTDTQYF
>once|TRBV7-8|TRBJ2-2|NA|14
TGTGCCAGCAGCTTTCGGGTTACCACCGGGGAGCTGTTTTTT
CASSFRVTTGELFF
>NA|TRBV30|TRBJ1-2|NA|12
TGTGCCTGGAGACGCAGGGTAATTGGCTACACCTTC
CAWRRRVIGYTF
>NA|TRBV9|TRBJ1-1|TRBD1|14
TGTGCCAGCAGCAGACGGACAGGGGGCACTGAAGCTTTCTTT
CASSRRTGGTEAFF
>NA|TRBV5-4|TRBJ1-2|NA|16
TGTGCCAGCAGCTTTCCGGGACTCAGGAGCCCCTATGGCTACACCTTC
CASSFPGLRSPYGYTF
>NA|TRBV19|TRBJ2-2|TRBD1|16
TGTGCCAGTAGTCCCCGGGACAGGGGACGCGCCGGGGAGCTGTTTTTT
CASSPRDRGRAGELFF
>NA|TRBV5-1|TRBJ2-5|NA|14
TGCGCCAGCAGCTTTGGGCGCCCTCAAGAGACCCAGTACTTC
CASSFGRPQETQYF
>few|TRBV5-1|TRBJ2-5|TRBD1|15
TGCGCCAGCAGTCGGACAGGGAACCGGCAAGAGACCCAGTACTTC
CASSRTGNRQETQYF
>NA|TRBV7-2|TRBJ2-4|TRBD2|15
TGTGCCAGCAGCTTTGCCGGGACTAGCGGGGGGGCCGGGTACTTC
CASSFAGTSGGAGYF
>NA|TRBV19|TRBJ2-2|TRBD1|17
TGTGCCAGTAGCCTCTTGCGGGGACAGGGGGCCGCCGGGGAGCTGTTTTTT
CASSLLRGQGAAGELFF
>NA|TRBV29-1|TRBJ1-3|NA|17
TGCAGCGTTGAAGATGTCAATAGGAGGGGACCTGGAAACACCATATATTTT
CSVEDVNRRGPGNTIYF
>NA|TRBV19|TRBJ1-1|TRBD1|15
TGTGCCAGTACCTTCGGACAGGGCGGTTATGGTGAAGCTTTCTTT
CASTFGQGGYGEAFF
>once|TRBV7-9|TRBJ2-3|TRBD2|15
TGTGCCAGCAGCTTCGCTAGCGGGAGACCAGATACGCAGTATTTT
CASSFASGRPDTQYF
>NA|TRBV2|TRBJ2-3|TRBD2|18
TGTGCCAGCAGTGAAGCTCCCGGGGGGGGATGGAGCACAGATACGCAGTATTTT
CASSEAPGGGWSTDTQYF
>NA|TRBV14|TRBJ2-3|TRBD1|15
TGTGCCAGCAGCTCCCCGAGACAGGGGCCAGATACGCAGTATTTT
CASSSPRQGPDTQYF
>once|TRBV28|TRBJ2-5|TRBD2|17
TGTGCCAGCAGTTCGGGGACTAGCGGGGGGCCTCAAGAGACCCAGTACTTC
CASSSGTSGGPQETQYF
>once|TRBV27|TRBJ2-2|NA|17
TGTGCCAGCAGTTTATTCGCCCGGGCTAGCGTCGGCGGGGAGCTGTTTTTT
CASSLFARASVGGELFF
>NA|TRBV6-5|TRBJ2-7|TRBD2|15
TGTGCCAGCAGTACCCGGACTAGCGGGACTTACGAGCAGTACTTC
CASSTRTSGTYEQYF
>NA|TRBV7-9|TRBJ2-3|TRBD2|17
TGTGCCAGCAGCTTAGGGCTAGCGGGAGGGCCAGTAGATACGCAGTATTTT
CASSLGLAGGPVDTQYF
>NA|TRBV7-9|TRBJ2-7|NA|15
TGTGCCAGCAGCTCCTTCGACAGGCCCCCCTACGAGCAGTACTTC
CASSSFDRPPYEQYF
>NA|TRBV10-1|TRBJ1-1|TRBD1|15
TGCGCCAGCAGCGAGGGGGACAGGGGGCCAACTGAAGCTTTCTTT
CASSEGDRGPTEAFF
>NA|TRBV28|TRBJ1-5|NA|17
TGTGCCAGCAGTTTATATGGGGGGGTTCGAAGCAATCAGCCCCAGCATTTT
CASSLYGGVRSNQPQHF
>NA|TRBV7-2|TRBJ1-1|TRBD1|16
TGTGCCAGCAGGCAAGACAGGGGAGTTTTGGGCACTGAAGCTTTCTTT
CASRQDRGVLGTEAFF